The rows below give T cell receptor beta chains drawn from one sample of a study of blood T cell repertoires in COVID-19. The assay was immunoSEQ multiplex PCR, and TCRdb's table has in-frame clones only and misses some. This table has approximately 170,000 clones, about 88% appearing once. The specimen was peripheral blood. These receptors were taken from a woman of 80 years or more with acute or convalescent COVID-19. Each CDR3 is given with its conserved first and last residue. The D gene is left open where the match is weak. The size of a clone is reported for some rows only, either as once, few or many, or as a class for expanded clones.

d_call: NA; clone_size: NA; v_call: TRBV12-3/TRBV12-4; cdr3_length: 12; j_call: TRBJ2-1; cdr3_aa: CASRGVYNEQFF; cdr3_nt: TGTGCCAGCAGGGGAGTGTACAATGAGCAGTTCTTC
d_call: NA; clone_size: NA; v_call: TRBV27; cdr3_length: 14; j_call: TRBJ2-1; cdr3_aa: CASSYGTPYNEQFF; cdr3_nt: TGTGCCAGCAGTTATGGGACACCTTACAATGAGCAGTTCTTC
d_call: NA; clone_size: NA; v_call: TRBV19; cdr3_length: 16; j_call: TRBJ1-2; cdr3_aa: CASSIPGHVVTYGYTF; cdr3_nt: TGTGCCAGTAGTATACCGGGACACGTCGTTACGTATGGCTACACCTTC
d_call: TRBD1; clone_size: NA; v_call: TRBV6-5; cdr3_length: 15; j_call: TRBJ1-2; cdr3_aa: CASLPAGGFSYGYTF; cdr3_nt: TGTGCCAGCCTCCCAGCAGGGGGTTTCTCCTATGGCTACACCTTC
d_call: NA; clone_size: once; v_call: TRBV4-3; cdr3_length: 13; j_call: TRBJ1-6; cdr3_aa: CASSQEGRSPLHF; cdr3_nt: TGCGCCAGCAGCCAAGAGGGGCGTTCACCCCTCCACTTT
d_call: NA; clone_size: NA; v_call: TRBV7-6; cdr3_length: 11; j_call: TRBJ2-5; cdr3_aa: CASSFSETQYF; cdr3_nt: TGTGCCAGCAGCTTTAGTGAGACCCAGTACTTC
d_call: NA; clone_size: NA; v_call: TRBV11-2; cdr3_length: 13; j_call: TRBJ1-1; cdr3_aa: CASSLGANTEAFF; cdr3_nt: TGTGCCAGCAGCTTAGGGGCGAACACTGAAGCTTTCTTT
d_call: NA; clone_size: NA; v_call: TRBV6-5; cdr3_length: 14; j_call: TRBJ1-1; cdr3_aa: CASKDSVGSTEAFF; cdr3_nt: TGTGCCAGCAAGGACAGTGTGGGGAGCACTGAAGCTTTCTTT
d_call: TRBD1; clone_size: NA; v_call: TRBV19; cdr3_length: 14; j_call: TRBJ2-7; cdr3_aa: CASGRGQGLYEQYF; cdr3_nt: TGTGCCAGCGGCCGGGGACAGGGGCTCTACGAGCAGTACTTC
d_call: NA; clone_size: once; v_call: TRBV12-3/TRBV12-4; cdr3_length: 12; j_call: TRBJ1-1; cdr3_aa: CASSLWGQGAFF; cdr3_nt: TGTGCCAGCAGTTTATGGGGGCAAGGAGCTTTCTTT
d_call: NA; clone_size: NA; v_call: TRBV6-5; cdr3_length: 16; j_call: TRBJ1-6; cdr3_aa: CASRYSGRRYNSPLHF; cdr3_nt: TGTGCCAGCAGATACTCAGGAAGGAGGTATAATTCACCCCTCCACTTT
d_call: TRBD2; clone_size: NA; v_call: TRBV9; cdr3_length: 13; j_call: TRBJ2-5; cdr3_aa: CASSAGRVETQYF; cdr3_nt: TGTGCCAGCAGCGCTGGGAGGGTTGAGACCCAGTACTTC
d_call: NA; clone_size: NA; v_call: TRBV6-5; cdr3_length: 16; j_call: TRBJ2-1; cdr3_aa: CASSSRGGDAGYEQFF; cdr3_nt: TGTGCCAGCAGTTCCCGGGGCGGGGACGCAGGCTATGAGCAGTTCTTC
d_call: NA; clone_size: few; v_call: TRBV19; cdr3_length: 14; j_call: TRBJ1-5; cdr3_aa: CASSPQRGNQPQHF; cdr3_nt: TGTGCCAGTAGTCCTCAGCGGGGGAATCAGCCCCAGCATTTT
d_call: TRBD2; clone_size: NA; v_call: TRBV12-5; cdr3_length: 18; j_call: TRBJ2-2; cdr3_aa: CASGSRTSGRGRTGELFF; cdr3_nt: TGTGCTAGTGGTTCGCGGACTAGCGGGAGGGGAAGGACCGGGGAGCTGTTTTTT
d_call: TRBD1; clone_size: NA; v_call: TRBV12-5; cdr3_length: 17; j_call: TRBJ1-5; cdr3_aa: CASGLTNLKTGTQPQHF; cdr3_nt: TGTGCTAGTGGTTTGACAAACCTTAAGACAGGGACCCAGCCCCAGCATTTT
d_call: NA; clone_size: NA; v_call: TRBV9; cdr3_length: 15; j_call: TRBJ1-5; cdr3_aa: CASSVGPRPVEPQHF; cdr3_nt: TGTGCCAGCAGCGTAGGACCCAGGCCGGTGGAGCCCCAGCATTTT
d_call: NA; clone_size: NA; v_call: TRBV7-9; cdr3_length: 12; j_call: TRBJ1-5; cdr3_aa: CASSVFNQPQHF; cdr3_nt: TGTGCCAGCAGCGTCTTCAATCAGCCCCAGCATTTT
d_call: TRBD1; clone_size: NA; v_call: TRBV4-1; cdr3_length: 14; j_call: TRBJ2-1; cdr3_aa: CASSAGTGVNEQFF; cdr3_nt: TGCGCCAGCAGCGCCGGGACAGGGGTCAATGAGCAGTTCTTC
d_call: NA; clone_size: NA; v_call: TRBV9; cdr3_length: 16; j_call: TRBJ1-2; cdr3_aa: CASSVGFGDIYYGYTF; cdr3_nt: TGTGCCAGCAGCGTAGGTTTCGGTGACATATACTATGGCTACACCTTC
d_call: TRBD1; clone_size: NA; v_call: TRBV6-1; cdr3_length: 14; j_call: TRBJ1-5; cdr3_aa: CASSAAGGRQPQHF; cdr3_nt: TGTGCCAGCAGTGCAGCAGGGGGCCGGCAGCCCCAGCATTTT
d_call: TRBD1; clone_size: NA; v_call: TRBV19; cdr3_length: 16; j_call: TRBJ1-3; cdr3_aa: CASSITHRGRGNTIYF; cdr3_nt: TGTGCCAGTAGTATCACCCACAGGGGACGAGGAAACACCATATATTTT
d_call: NA; clone_size: NA; v_call: TRBV3-1/TRBV3-2; cdr3_length: 13; j_call: TRBJ1-2; cdr3_aa: CASSQDRGYGYTF; cdr3_nt: TGTGCCAGCAGCCAAGACAGAGGCTATGGCTACACCTTC
d_call: TRBD2; clone_size: NA; v_call: TRBV27; cdr3_length: 17; j_call: TRBJ2-7; cdr3_aa: CASSGGTSGSFWIEQYF; cdr3_nt: TGTGCCAGCAGTGGGGGGACTAGCGGGAGTTTTTGGATCGAGCAGTACTTC
d_call: TRBD2; clone_size: NA; v_call: TRBV6-2/TRBV6-3; cdr3_length: 18; j_call: TRBJ2-5; cdr3_aa: CASSYGGLAGFYQETQYF; cdr3_nt: TGTGCCAGCAGTTACGGGGGACTAGCGGGGTTTTACCAAGAGACCCAGTACTTC
d_call: NA; clone_size: NA; v_call: TRBV28; cdr3_length: 15; j_call: TRBJ1-6; cdr3_aa: CASSSAGTPNSPLHF; cdr3_nt: TGTGCCAGCAGTTCAGCCGGGACACCCAATTCACCCCTCCACTTT
d_call: NA; clone_size: NA; v_call: TRBV19; cdr3_length: 13; j_call: TRBJ2-7; cdr3_aa: CASRKTSSYEQYF; cdr3_nt: TGTGCCAGTAGGAAGACTAGCTCCTACGAGCAGTACTTC
d_call: TRBD1; clone_size: NA; v_call: TRBV4-2; cdr3_length: 16; j_call: TRBJ2-1; cdr3_aa: CASSQETGGPGHEQFF; cdr3_nt: TGTGCCAGCAGCCAAGAAACAGGGGGCCCTGGACATGAGCAGTTCTTC
d_call: TRBD2; clone_size: NA; v_call: TRBV4-1; cdr3_length: 13; j_call: TRBJ2-7; cdr3_aa: CASSRIAGGSKYF; cdr3_nt: TGCGCCAGCAGCCGGATAGCGGGGGGGAGTAAGTACTTC
d_call: TRBD1; clone_size: NA; v_call: TRBV29-1; cdr3_length: 12; j_call: TRBJ2-7; cdr3_aa: CSVEKGAREQYF; cdr3_nt: TGCAGCGTTGAAAAGGGGGCGCGCGAGCAGTACTTC
d_call: NA; clone_size: NA; v_call: TRBV24-1; cdr3_length: 18; j_call: TRBJ2-5; cdr3_aa: CATSGKGDTRLKRETQYF; cdr3_nt: TGTGCCACCAGTGGAAAGGGAGACACGAGGCTCAAAAGGGAGACCCAGTACTTC
d_call: NA; clone_size: NA; v_call: TRBV7-9; cdr3_length: 15; j_call: TRBJ1-1; cdr3_aa: CASSNDRPMNTEAFF; cdr3_nt: TGTGCCAGCAGCAACGACAGGCCAATGAACACTGAAGCTTTCTTT